This is a list of T cell receptor beta chains from one sample in a study of blood T cell repertoires in COVID-19. Produced via immunoSEQ multiplex PCR; TCRdb's table is partial and in-frame only. The table shows roughly 700,000 clones, with about 90% occurring only once. The sample consisted of peripheral blood. Receptor source: a woman in her late teens or twenties with acute or convalescent COVID-19. Each CDR3 is given with its conserved first and last residue. D genes are given only for firm matches. Rows may omit the clone size; those that give it use once, few, many or a size class.

TRBV30,NA,NA,TRBJ1-2,CACPWGGIGPGGYTF,TGTGCCTGCCCCTGGGGAGGGATTGGTCCGGGTGGCTACACCTTC
TRBV28,NA,TRBD1,TRBJ1-6,CASSPISWGDRGSPLHF,TGTGCCAGCAGCCCCATCTCCTGGGGGGACAGGGGTTCACCCCTCCACTTT
TRBV7-9,NA,TRBD1,TRBJ1-5,CASSLKGGQPQHF,TGTGCCAGCAGCTTAAAAGGGGGCCAGCCCCAGCATTTT
TRBV27,NA,NA,TRBJ2-7,CASGPSSYEQYF,TGTGCCAGCGGCCCTTCCTCCTACGAGCAGTACTTC
TRBV4-3,once,TRBD1,TRBJ1-3,CASSQGRDRRSGNTIYF,TGCGCCAGCAGCCAAGGTCGGGACAGAAGATCTGGAAACACCATATATTTT
TRBV7-9,few,NA,TRBJ1-1,CASSWGTVNTEAFF,TGTGCCAGCAGCTGGGGCACCGTGAACACTGAAGCTTTCTTT
TRBV18,NA,NA,TRBJ2-5,CASGDTVQETQYF,TGTGCCTCGGGGGATACCGTCCAAGAGACCCAGTACTTC
TRBV20-1,NA,NA,TRBJ1-3,CSARGENTIYF,TGCAGTGCTAGAGGGGAGAACACCATATATTTT
TRBV2,NA,NA,TRBJ1-4,CASSGAWGGEKLFF,TGTGCCAGCAGTGGGGCGTGGGGCGGTGAAAAACTGTTTTTT
TRBV21-1,NA,NA,TRBJ1-6,CASSRAESSYNSPLHF,TGTGCCAGCAGCAGAGCCGAGAGCTCCTATAATTCACCCCTCCACTTT